The rows below give T cell receptor beta chains drawn from one sample of a study of cytomegalovirus exposure and HLA in healthy donors. Assay used: immunoSEQ multiplex PCR; TCRdb lists only in-frame clones, some missing. This table has about 340,000 clones, roughly 88% appearing once. The specimen was PBMCs. These receptors originate from a woman aged 18-29 years in good health and CMV-seronegative. CDR3s include the opening cysteine and the closing phenylalanine or tryptophan. The D gene is left open where the match is weak. Clone size appears in some rows only: once, few, many, or a class for an expanded clone.

clone_size j_call v_call d_call cdr3_nt cdr3_aa
NA TRBJ2-1 TRBV5-6 TRBD2 TGTGCCAGCAGCTTGTTCTCTAGCGGATCGGCGAATGAGCAGTTCTTC CASSLFSSGSANEQFF
NA TRBJ2-7 TRBV19 TRBD1 TGTGCCAGTAGTACCACGACAGGGCGGCCCTACGAGCAGTACTTC CASSTTTGRPYEQYF
NA TRBJ2-1 TRBV9 NA TGTGCCAGCAGTCCTGCCAGCGGCCCCTCCTACAATGAGCAGTTCTTC CASSPASGPSYNEQFF
once TRBJ2-7 TRBV18 TRBD2 TGTGCCAGCTCACCCCGGGACTACACCTACGAGCAGTACTTC CASSPRDYTYEQYF
NA TRBJ1-3 TRBV25-1 NA TGTGCCAGCAGTGAAGTCCCGGGGAGCTCTGGAAACACCATATATTTT CASSEVPGSSGNTIYF
NA TRBJ1-1 TRBV5-6 NA TGTGCCAGCAGCTTGGTAGGAGCCCTAAACACTGAAGCTTTCTTT CASSLVGALNTEAFF
NA TRBJ1-1 TRBV6-6 TRBD1 TGTGCCAGCAGACCTACAGGGGAGGCTTTCTTT CASRPTGEAFF
NA TRBJ2-1 TRBV5-1 TRBD2 TGCGCCAGCAGCCTCCTAGCGGGAGAAATGAATGAGCAGTTCTTC CASSLLAGEMNEQFF
NA TRBJ1-1 TRBV2 NA TGTGCCAGCAGCCCAGCAGGGTTGCGGAACACTGAAGCTTTCTTT CASSPAGLRNTEAFF
NA TRBJ1-1 TRBV29-1 TRBD1 TGCAGCGTAAGCTACCAGGGGGCTAACACTGAAGCTTTCTTT CSVSYQGANTEAFF
NA TRBJ2-7 TRBV5-4 TRBD1 TGTGCCAGCAGCTCGGGACAGACCTACGAGCAGTACTTC CASSSGQTYEQYF
NA TRBJ1-1 TRBV27 NA TGTGCCAGCAGTTTAGGCCAGGCGAACACTGAAGCTTTCTTT CASSLGQANTEAFF
NA TRBJ1-4 TRBV9 TRBD1 TGTGCCAGCAGCGCCGCTGGGGGACCGGGACAGCTTAATGAAAAACTGTTTTTT CASSAAGGPGQLNEKLFF
NA TRBJ2-3 TRBV30 NA TGTGCCTGGAGCCGTCCCGGGACTAGCACAGATACGCAGTATTTT CAWSRPGTSTDTQYF
NA TRBJ2-7 TRBV4-1 TRBD2 TGCGCCAGCAGCCCCATAGCGGGAGGCCTCTACGAGCAGTACTTC CASSPIAGGLYEQYF
NA TRBJ2-7 TRBV6-5 TRBD1 TGTGCCAGCAGTAAGGGACAGGGGGCGGGATACGAGCAGTACTTC CASSKGQGAGYEQYF
NA TRBJ2-5 TRBV29-1 TRBD2 TGCAGCGTTGGACTAGCGGGAGGGCCTGGTTGGTACTTC CSVGLAGGPGWYF
NA TRBJ2-5 TRBV4-3 TRBD2 TGCGCCAGCAGCCAAGGGGGGACTAGCTTAGAGACCCAGTACTTC CASSQGGTSLETQYF
NA TRBJ2-7 TRBV6-5 TRBD2 TGTGCCAGCAGGTCCCCTAGCGGGAGGGCCTACGAGCAGTACTTC CASRSPSGRAYEQYF
NA TRBJ2-1 TRBV4-2 TRBD2 TGTGCCAGCAGCCAAGATATTAGCGGGAGGGCCCTCTCCTACAATGAGCAGTTCTTC CASSQDISGRALSYNEQFF
once TRBJ2-1 TRBV18 TRBD2 TGTGCCAGCTCCCCGCGACTAGCGGGAGACTCCTACAATGAGCAGTTCTTC CASSPRLAGDSYNEQFF
NA TRBJ1-5 TRBV6-5 TRBD1 TGTGCCAGCAGTCGAGAGGGGGCTGGGCAGCCCCAGCATTTT CASSREGAGQPQHF
NA TRBJ2-7 TRBV5-1 TRBD2 TGCGCCAGCAGCTTGGGGCCCTCAGCGGGAGCTACTCCCTACGAGCAGTACTTC CASSLGPSAGATPYEQYF
NA TRBJ2-3 TRBV11-1 NA TGTGCCAGCAGCTTAGGCCAGATGGATACGCAGTATTTT CASSLGQMDTQYF
NA TRBJ2-7 TRBV7-2 NA TGTGCCAGCAGCTTAGTGTTTGCTCAGGGGGGCGAGCAGTACTTC CASSLVFAQGGEQYF
NA TRBJ2-5 TRBV29-1 TRBD1 TGCAGCGTCGTCACCTCCGGGACAGGGGGTGGAGAGACCCAGTACTTC CSVVTSGTGGGETQYF
once TRBJ2-1 TRBV19 TRBD1 TGTGCCAGTACCCCTCCCGGGACAGATTCCTACAATGAGCAGTTCTTC CASTPPGTDSYNEQFF
NA TRBJ2-7 TRBV6-5 NA TGTGCCAGCAGTTACCACTCGTACTCCTACGAGCAGTACTTC CASSYHSYSYEQYF
NA TRBJ2-2 TRBV19 NA TGTGCCAGTAACCCGTCCGGACTAACGAACACCGGGGAGCTGTTTTTT CASNPSGLTNTGELFF
NA TRBJ2-7 TRBV15 NA TGTGCCACCAGCGACCCCGGGCAGGGGCTTTCCTACGAGCAGTACTTC CATSDPGQGLSYEQYF
NA TRBJ1-2 TRBV4-1 NA TGCGCCAGCAGCCCGGGGACAACCTTCGGGGGCTACACCTTC CASSPGTTFGGYTF
NA TRBJ1-1 TRBV19 TRBD1 TGTGCCAGTAGTGGGGGACAGACGAACACTGAAGCTTTCTTT CASSGGQTNTEAFF
NA TRBJ2-7 TRBV9 TRBD2 TGTGCCAGCACCCGGGGGACTAGCGGGAGTTACGAGCAGTACTTC CASTRGTSGSYEQYF
few TRBJ2-7 TRBV6-5 NA TGTGCCAGCAGGCAGGGAGGGGGACTCGGGTACGAGCAGTACTTC CASRQGGGLGYEQYF
NA TRBJ2-1 TRBV7-3 NA TGTGCCAGCAGCGGGCGGGTGAGTAGAATTATGGTTGAGCAGTTCTTC CASSGRVSRIMVEQFF
few TRBJ1-4 TRBV27 NA TGTGCCAGCAGTTTACCAACAGGAGGGCGTGAAAAACTGTTTTTT CASSLPTGGREKLFF
NA TRBJ2-7 TRBV7-9 NA TGTGCCAGCAGCACACTCACCGGAGGGCTTAACGAGCAGTACTTC CASSTLTGGLNEQYF
NA TRBJ2-1 TRBV4-1 TRBD2 TGCGCCAGCAGCCAAGATAGGTGGGCGGGAGTCCCAAATGAGCAGTTCTTC CASSQDRWAGVPNEQFF
NA TRBJ2-7 TRBV29-1 NA TGCAGCGTTGAAGCCCGCGGGTACGAGCAGTACTTC CSVEARGYEQYF
NA TRBJ1-2 TRBV23-1 NA TGCGCCAGCCCCCGGGGTGTGAACTACACCTTC CASPRGVNYTF
NA TRBJ2-3 TRBV9 NA TGTGCCAGCAGTCTCGACAGCCCTAGCACAGATACGCAGTATTTT CASSLDSPSTDTQYF
NA TRBJ1-2 TRBV7-2 TRBD1 TGTGCCAGCATCCCCGGGACAGACTATGGCTACACCTTC CASIPGTDYGYTF
NA TRBJ2-5 TRBV25-1 TRBD2 TGTGCCAGCAGTGGGCTAGCGGGGATACAAGAGACCCAGTACTTC CASSGLAGIQETQYF
NA TRBJ2-1 TRBV9 NA TGTGCCAGCAGCGTAGTTGAGCTCCCGGAGTTGGGTGAGCAGTTCTTC CASSVVELPELGEQFF
NA TRBJ2-7 TRBV6-5 TRBD1 TGTGCCAGCAGCCGAGACAGGGGGCGTTATTACGAGCAGTACTTC CASSRDRGRYYEQYF
NA TRBJ1-3 TRBV19 TRBD1 TGTGCCAGTACTGACAGGGGGACTGGAAACACCATATATTTT CASTDRGTGNTIYF
NA TRBJ1-2 TRBV27 TRBD1 TGTGCCAGCAGTTCCGGGACAGGGTGGGGAGCTAACTATGGCTACACCTTC CASSSGTGWGANYGYTF
NA TRBJ2-1 TRBV5-1 TRBD2 TGCGCCAGCAGCTTGTCCGTCGGGAGGACTAACAATGAGCAGTTCTTC CASSLSVGRTNNEQFF